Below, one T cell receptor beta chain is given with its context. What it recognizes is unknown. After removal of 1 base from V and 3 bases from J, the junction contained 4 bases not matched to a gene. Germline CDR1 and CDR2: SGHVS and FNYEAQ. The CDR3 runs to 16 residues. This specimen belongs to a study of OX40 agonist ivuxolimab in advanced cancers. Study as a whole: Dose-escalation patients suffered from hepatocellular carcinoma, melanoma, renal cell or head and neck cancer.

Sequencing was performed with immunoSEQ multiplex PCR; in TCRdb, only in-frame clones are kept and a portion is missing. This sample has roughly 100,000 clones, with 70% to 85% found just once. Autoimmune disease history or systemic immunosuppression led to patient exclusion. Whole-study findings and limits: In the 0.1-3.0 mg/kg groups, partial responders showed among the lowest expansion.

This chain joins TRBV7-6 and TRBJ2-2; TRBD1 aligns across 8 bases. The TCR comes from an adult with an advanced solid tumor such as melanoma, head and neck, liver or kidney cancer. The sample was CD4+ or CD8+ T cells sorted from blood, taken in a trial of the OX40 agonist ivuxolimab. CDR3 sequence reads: CASSLEDRGDTGELFF. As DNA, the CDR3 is TGTGCCAGCAGCTTAGAAGACAGGGGCGACACCGGGGAGCTGTTTTTT.